This T cell receptor (beta chain) was profiled in a study of T cells after yellow fever vaccination. Study-level findings and limits: Though it reached lower strength, the secondary response hit its peak faster, day 5 versus 15. One caveat is that FACS-sorted repertoires could contain abundant clonotypes contaminating from the bulk population.

TCRdb ran MiXCR on the 5' RACE reads and lists one entry per CDR3 protein. The data show some 260,000 distinct CDR3 sequences, roughly 5% seen once. Trimming took off 4 bases at V and 7 bases at J, with 12 bases between the two ends. Germline V gene data show CDR1 as SGHRS and CDR2 as YFSETQ. The CDR3 has 13 residues. Details on this clonotype: Antigen unknown.

The material sequenced was CD4+ T cells sorted from PBMCs, taken on the day of the yellow fever booster vaccination. The source is a man aged 18 to 29 who received the YFV17D yellow fever vaccine. The chain uses TRBV5-1 and TRBJ2-4; TRBD2 might be the D (5 bases). The CDR3, as DNA: TGCGCCAGCAGCCCGGACTCATTCAACATTCAGTACTTC. Translating gives CASSPDSFNIQYF.